This T cell receptor beta chain was found in a study of shared clonotypes between healthy human individuals. Trimming at V came to 1 base and at J to 8 bases, leaving 0 bases not matched to a gene. The CDR3 has 14 amino acids. The V gene's germline CDR1 is SGDLS and CDR2 YYNGEE. Clones were sequenced by immunoSEQ multiplex PCR, and TCRdb holds only the in-frame ones, with some missing. Among a few hundred thousand clones listed, 79% were seen once. Sequenced input: PBMCs. This chain joins TRBV9 and TRBJ2-1; 13 nucleotides match TRBD2. The clonotype was recovered from a woman aged 40 to 50 in good health. Some clones in this sample may be carry-over from other donors' samples. CDR3 sequence: CASSVTSGRDEQFF. As DNA, the CDR3 is TGTGCCAGCAGCGTAACTAGCGGGAGGGATGAGCAGTTCTTC.